Here is one T cell receptor beta chain with its context. These data belong to a study of blood T cell repertoires in COVID-19. About the research overall: Acute-phase and convalescent COVID-19 samples originated in the United States, Italy and Spain. From T cells, B-cell-depleted T cells, or PBMCs came the material, which was cDNA or gDNA.

Trimming removed 3 bases from V and 9 bases from J; junction bases left unmatched: 14. There are 16 residues in the CDR3. Germline values: CDR1 SGHRS, CDR2 YFSETQ. In the source study's methods: How many nucleated cells were present was estimated from reference gene primer amplification. Some clones are missing from TCRdb's copy, which holds only in-frame ones; the method was immunoSEQ multiplex PCR. V and J calls and clone size are those listed in that table; D and trimming were worked out from the DNA. Altogether approximately 120,000 clones are present, 75% to 90% being singletons, with the ten largest covering about 7%.

This TCR was sampled from a woman in her fifties or sixties with acute or convalescent COVID-19. The chain carries TRBV5-1 and TRBJ1-2, with TRBD1 identical over 10 bases. Material for sequencing was peripheral blood. This chain's CDR3 is CASSSSPQGQGESYTF. The CDR3 DNA reads TGCGCCAGCAGCTCCTCCCCCCAAGGACAGGGGGAGAGCTACACCTTC.